This is a list of T cell receptor beta chains from one sample in a study of T-cell memory formation after mild COVID-19. TCRdb re-analysed the 5' RACE reads in MiXCR, keeping a single row per CDR3 protein. Among 300,000 to 400,000 distinct CDR3 sequences listed, around 30% were seen once. Sequenced sample: PBMCs or a T cell subset sorted from them (not recorded which). The receptors originated from an adult woman who had mild COVID-19 (a few samples of this study predate the infection). Cell type and time point are not known. The CDR3 runs from the conserved cysteine through the conserved F or W. The D gene is left open where the match is weak. Some rows mark clone size as missing; the rest say once, few, many or name a class of expanded clone.

TRBJ2-4	.	few	TRBV15	TGTGCCACCAGCCCCGGGGAAATTTTAGCCAAAAACATTCAGTACTTC	CATSPGEILAKNIQYF
TRBJ2-3	.	few	TRBV13	TGTGCCAGCAGCTTCGGACGGCCCACTAGCACAGATACGCAGTATTTT	CASSFGRPTSTDTQYF
TRBJ1-4	.	few	TRBV12-3/TRBV12-4	TGTGCCAGCAGTACCTCGTATGGACTCAATGAAAAACTGTTTTTT	CASSTSYGLNEKLFF
TRBJ2-1	.	once	TRBV9	TGTGCCAGCAGCGTCGGCCCTAACAATGAGCAGTTCTTC	CASSVGPNNEQFF
TRBJ2-7	.	.	TRBV4-2	TGTGCCAGCAGCCAAGTTAGAAACGAGCAGTACTTC	CASSQVRNEQYF
TRBJ2-1	TRBD1	.	TRBV12-3/TRBV12-4	TGTGCCAGCAGCATGGACAGGGGCGGCAATGAGCAGTTCTTC	CASSMDRGGNEQFF
TRBJ2-7	.	.	TRBV20-1	TGCAGTGCTAGAGAAGGAGCGTTCCGCTTCGAGCAGTACTTC	CSAREGAFRFEQYF
TRBJ2-1	TRBD1	few	TRBV5-1	TGCGCCAGCAGCGGTGGGACAGGCAACAATGAGCAGTTCTTC	CASSGGTGNNEQFF
TRBJ2-7	.	many	TRBV18	TGTGCCAGCAGCAGGGACCGTGGTTACGAGCAGTACTTC	CASSRDRGYEQYF
TRBJ1-6	TRBD1	few	TRBV20-1	TGCAGTGCTCGTCACCGGGACAGGTCGGTGACCTCACCCCTCCACTTT	CSARHRDRSVTSPLHF
TRBJ1-2	.	once	TRBV24-1	TGTGCCACCAGTGATTTGCCGGGGGATGGCTACACCTTC	CATSDLPGDGYTF
TRBJ2-5	.	.	TRBV4-3	TGCGCCAGCAGCCAATCTTGGGCCGGGGAGACCCAGTACTTC	CASSQSWAGETQYF
TRBJ1-2	TRBD1	few	TRBV20-1	TGCAGTGCTAGCCCGCGCCCGGGACAGGGGGTCTATGGCTACACCTTC	CSASPRPGQGVYGYTF
TRBJ1-2	.	many	TRBV5-1	TGCGCCAGCAGCCGCGAGGGGGGGGGTCGCTACACCTTC	CASSREGGGRYTF
TRBJ2-7	.	.	TRBV29-1	TGCAGCGTTGCCCTCCCAAGCGGAGGATACGAGCAGTACTTC	CSVALPSGGYEQYF
TRBJ1-6	.	.	TRBV7-9	TGTGCCAGCAGCCCCCAGGGTTCCCTCCACTTT	CASSPQGSLHF
TRBJ2-5	TRBD1	few	TRBV6-5	TGTGCCAGCAGTTACTCGCAGGGGGCTTTGATAGACGAAGAGACCCAGTACTTC	CASSYSQGALIDEETQYF
TRBJ2-1	TRBD2	few	TRBV5-5	TGTGCCAGCAGCTTGGCGGGGGGGCAGTTCAATGAGCAGTTCTTC	CASSLAGGQFNEQFF
TRBJ1-2	.	.	TRBV7-2	TGTGCCAGCAAAGACGCTAACTATGGCTACACCTTC	CASKDANYGYTF
TRBJ2-1	.	.	TRBV5-1	TGCGCCAGCAGCTTGGGGAAGACTAGGGGTGGGCAGTTCTTC	CASSLGKTRGGQFF
TRBJ2-7	.	.	TRBV18	TGTGCCAGCTCACGATCCGGGAACACAGCCTACGAGCAGTACTTC	CASSRSGNTAYEQYF
TRBJ2-5	TRBD2	.	TRBV7-3	TGTGCCAGCAGCTTAGCGGGGGAGAAACAAGAGACCCAGTACTTC	CASSLAGEKQETQYF
TRBJ1-1	.	few	TRBV20-1	TGCAGTGCTAGAGTCTGGGAAGAGGATGCTTTCTTT	CSARVWEEDAFF
TRBJ2-7	TRBD2	.	TRBV4-3	TGCGCCAGCAGCCACAGGACTAGCGGCAAAGACCTTTCCTACGAGCAGTACTTC	CASSHRTSGKDLSYEQYF
TRBJ2-5	TRBD1	few	TRBV7-8	TGTGCCAGCAGCTTAGCTCTGGGACAGGGAAAGACCCAGTACTTC	CASSLALGQGKTQYF
TRBJ2-3	.	.	TRBV7-3	TGTGCCAGCAGCCCCCTCGGGACGAGGACAGATACGCAGTATTTT	CASSPLGTRTDTQYF
TRBJ2-7	TRBD1	.	TRBV27	TGTGCCAGCAGTTTATTGGGGGACAGGGGAGGCTACGAGCAGTACTTC	CASSLLGDRGGYEQYF
TRBJ1-1	.	few	TRBV20-1	TGCAGTGCTAAGGATGGGCGGGGGGGGTTCGGTGAAGCTTTCTTT	CSAKDGRGGFGEAFF